What follows are 17 T cell receptor beta chains derived from one specimen sequenced in a study of blood T cell repertoires in COVID-19 (dated by TCRdb to 2020 to 2021). Library method: the immunoSEQ multiplex PCR assay. Not all clones reach the TCRdb copy of this immuneACCESS table, which keeps in-frame sequences only. Checked studies attribute under half of the gap to unresolved V genes and leave the rest unexplained. The sample table shows a few hundred thousand clones, and approximately 77% are seen once. The ten largest clonotypes hold 1.1% of the sample. The sequenced material came from peripheral blood. These receptors came from a human donor with acute or convalescent COVID-19. The donor label of this sample is uncertain.

Note on this clone: In the same sample, other DNA sequences code for this CDR3. CDR3 sequence reads: CASSYSSSGEQFF. As DNA, the CDR3 is TGTGCCAGCAGTTACTCGAGTTCGGGAGAGCAGTTCTTC. The chain is built from TRBV6-5 and TRBJ2-1; D is perhaps TRBD2 (5 bases). The CDR3 has 13 amino acids. The germline gives CDR1 MNHEY, CDR2 SVGAGI. V was shortened by 0 bases and J by 10 bases, with 10 bases between the two germline ends.

The V and J genes are TRBV30 and TRBJ2-4; tentative D call: TRBD1 (6 bases). The CDR3 covers 14 residues. The V end was cut by 4 bases, the J end by 0 bases, with 10 bases between. Germline V lookup: CDR1 GTSNPN, CDR2 SVGIG (reference sequence). The CDR3 protein is CAWMQDRAKNIQYF. CDR3 sequence (DNA): TGTGCCTGGATGCAGGACAGAGCCAAAAACATTCAGTACTTC.

This chain connects TRBV28 to TRBJ1-2; D might be TRBD1 (5 bases). This CDR3 has 14 residues. Trimming pared 7 bases from V and 4 bases from J, leaving 16 bases between. CDR1 and CDR2 from the germline V gene are MDHEN and SYDVKM. The CDR3 DNA reads TGTGCCAGCATCCCGGGGGGTCGGATCTATGGCTACACCTTC. It yields the protein CASIPGGRIYGYTF.

The chain couples TRBV6-5 to TRBJ1-1, with D possibly matching TRBD1 (5 bases). The V end was cut by 11 bases, the J end by 1 base, with 11 bases between. The germline V gene encodes CDR1 MNHEY and CDR2 SVGAGI. This CDR3 has 12 residues. CDR3 loop: CAVNGGNTEAFF. CDR3 DNA sequence: TGTGCCGTCAACGGGGGGAACACTGAAGCTTTCTTT.

This clone was observed once. V and J are TRBV2 and TRBJ1-1; D may be TRBD1 (6 bases). The CDR3 runs 13 residues. V dropped 1 base and J dropped 7 bases, with 10 bases sitting between them. CDR1 is SNHLY, CDR2 FYNNEI, per germline. CDR3 bases: TGTGCCAGCAGTGAAGGAGGCAGGGGTGAAGCTTTCTTT. It is translated as CASSEGGRGEAFF. Filled out from reference TRBV2 and TRBJ1-1, the complete variable domain reads EPEVTQTPSHQVTQMGQEVILRCVPISNHLYFYWYRQILGQKVEFLVSFYNNEISEKSEIFDDQFSVERPDGSNFTLKIRSTKLEDSAMYFCASSEGGRGEAFFGQGTRLTVV.

V is TRBV24-1 and J is TRBJ2-3; 12 bases align to TRBD1. The germline CDR1 and CDR2 sequences are KGHDR and SFDVKD. This CDR3 comprises 18 residues. V was clipped by 3 bases and J by 7 bases; unmatched bases: 13. CDR3 sequence: CATSDPAIGTGGGNTQYF. The CDR3 nucleotides read TGTGCCACCAGTGATCCAGCGATCGGGACAGGGGGCGGAAATACGCAGTATTTT.

The chain carries TRBV29-1 and TRBJ2-1; the D gene is possibly TRBD1 (7 bases). Germline values: CDR1 SQVTM, CDR2 ANQGSEA. This CDR3 is built from 16 residues. With 3 bases removed from V and 7 bases from J, the gap between germline ends came to 22 bases. The CDR3 DNA sequence: TGCAGCGTTGACTGGGGTGGCAGGGGGGTCTGGAATGAGCAGTTCTTC. It codes for CSVDWGGRGVWNEQFF.

V usage is TRBV4-2 and J usage is TRBJ1-2; a possible D gene is TRBD1 (5 bases). The CDR3 spans 13 residues. Trimming pared 4 bases from V and 2 bases from J, leaving 8 bases between. The germline gives CDR1 LGHNA, CDR2 YNFKEQ. Here the CDR3 reads CASSPRQNYGYTF. DNA of the CDR3: TGTGCCAGCAGCCCCCGACAGAACTATGGCTACACCTTC.

The chain couples TRBV11-2 to TRBJ2-1; 11 positions match TRBD1. The junction had 11 bases not matched to a gene; V was cut back by 5 bases and J by 8 bases. The CDR3 is 16 residues long. In germline, CDR1 is SGHAT, CDR2 FQNNGV. CDR3 residues: CASSATGTGGRDEQFF. The CDR3, as DNA: TGTGCCAGCAGCGCTACCGGGACAGGGGGTAGAGATGAGCAGTTCTTC.

This clone was detected only a few times. The rearrangement uses TRBV5-8 and TRBJ1-1; a possible D gene is TRBD1 (5 bases). The germline V gene encodes CDR1 SGHTS and CDR2 YDEGEE. Trimming took off 6 bases at V and 0 bases at J, with 21 bases between the two ends. CDR3 length: 17 residues. The CDR3 nucleotides read TGTGCCAGCACCGGGGGTACCGAGGGCGCCATGAACACTGAAGCTTTCTTT. Translating gives CASTGGTEGAMNTEAFF.

The gene calls are TRBV6-5 and TRBJ1-1; D perhaps matches TRBD1 (6 bases). CDR1 is MNHEY, CDR2 SVGAGI, per germline. The germline V and J ends were trimmed by 2 bases and 1 base, with 11 bases remaining between them. This CDR3 region has 15 residues. The CDR3 is CASSYAGQKNTEAFF. The CDR3 region has the DNA TGTGCCAGCAGTTACGCAGGACAGAAGAACACTGAAGCTTTCTTT.

V usage is TRBV18 and J usage is TRBJ1-3; TRBD1 agrees at 7 bases. The CDR3 is 17 residues long. Trimming took 0 bases from V and 3 from J; bases not matched to a gene: 8. From germline, CDR1 is KGHSH and CDR2 LQKENI. Written as DNA, the CDR3 is TGTGCCAGCTCACCACCTTCAGAGGGGGCATATGGAAACACCATATATTTT. It translates to CASSPPSEGAYGNTIYF.

The J gene is TRBJ2-7, the V gene TRBV7-2, with D perhaps matching TRBD2 (5 bases). Trimming stripped 5 bases from V and 2 bases from J, with 16 bases between. Germline CDR1 is SGHTA and CDR2 is FQGNSA. The CDR3 length is 15 residues. DNA of the CDR3: TGTGCCAGCAGCCAACTTGGACTCCCCACCTACGAGCAGTACTTC. It codes for CASSQLGLPTYEQYF.

The rearrangement uses TRBV6-2 or TRBV6-3 and TRBJ2-1; 13 bases agree with TRBD2. The CDR3 covers 15 residues. J was trimmed by 5 bases and V by 5 bases; bases with no gene match: 3. Germline CDR1 MNHEY, CDR2 SVGEGT. The CDR3 region has the DNA TGTGCCAGCAGTAGACTAGCGGGGGGTCACAATGAGCAGTTCTTC. This sequence encodes CASSRLAGGHNEQFF.

This clone occurred a few times. This specimen includes other DNA sequences encoding the same CDR3. CDR3 residues: CASSQRGAGNTIYF. CDR3 bases: TGTGCCAGCAGCCAACGGGGGGCTGGAAACACCATATATTTT. The chain has TRBV3-1 (or the pseudogene TRBV3-2) and TRBJ1-3; possible D gene TRBD1, 5 bases. The germline V and J ends were trimmed by 2 bases and 2 bases, with 7 bases remaining between them. In germline, CDR1 is LGHDT, CDR2 YNNKEL (reference sequence). The CDR3 runs to 14 residues.

V and J are TRBV5-4 and TRBJ2-7; TRBD2 matches 7 bases. V dropped 3 bases and J dropped 7; count of bases not matched to a gene: 7. This CDR3 is built from 13 residues. CDR1 is SGHNT and CDR2 is YYREEE in the germline V gene (reference sequence). The CDR3 is CASSWEGLGEQYF. As DNA, the CDR3 is TGTGCCAGCAGCTGGGAGGGTTTAGGGGAGCAGTACTTC.

This chain connects TRBV5-6 to TRBJ1-5; TRBD1 matches at 8 bases. The V gene end was trimmed by 1 base and the J gene end by 6 bases; junction bases not matched to a gene: 3. Per germline, CDR1 SGHDT and CDR2 YYEEEE. CDR3 length equals 14 residues. Here the CDR3 DNA reads TGTGCCAGCAGCTTGTGGGACAGGCGTCAGCCCCAGCATTTT. Protein product: CASSLWDRRQPQHF.